This T cell receptor (beta chain) originates from a study of OX40 agonist ivuxolimab in advanced cancers. Looking at the study overall: Participants could have had prior anti-PD-1, anti-PD-L1 or anti-CTLA-4 therapy, and roughly 40% had some. Patients achieving partial responses numbered three: one hepatocellular carcinoma case and two cutaneous melanoma cases.

The table came from immunoSEQ multiplex PCR; TCRdb's copy has only in-frame clones and leaves some out. The profile shows roughly 60,000 clones, approximately 86% of them singletons. General observations from the study: In CD8+ T cells, expanded clones were on average more numerous than in CD4+. With doses of 0.1 to 3.0 mg/kg, CD4+ and CD8+ blood T cells had undergone clonal expansion by week 6.

Germline assignment: CDR1 MDHEN and CDR2 SYDVKM. This CDR3 spans 14 amino acids. V was clipped by 3 bases and J by 0 bases, with 6 bases between them. About this clone itself: Its antigen is currently unknown.

This receptor was identified in an adult with an advanced solid tumor such as melanoma, head and neck, liver or kidney cancer. V is TRBV28 and J is TRBJ2-1; no clear D. The specimen was CD4+ or CD8+ T cells sorted from blood, collected in a trial of the OX40 agonist ivuxolimab. In DNA form, the CDR3 reads TGTGCCAGCAGTTTTAGAAGCTCCTACAATGAGCAGTTCTTC. Its translation is CASSFRSSYNEQFF.